The TCR beta chain under discussion was sequenced for a study of T-cell reconstitution after alpha-beta-depleted transplantation in children (dated by TCRdb to about 2016). A note on the overall study: The study quantitatively tracked T-cell immune reconstitution after TCRalphabeta/CD19-depleted allogeneic hematopoietic cell transplantation in children using TCR repertoire profiling.

This clonotype has a count of ten or more. The antigen it recognizes is unknown. Base qualities are missing; no much larger clone stands one base away. Findings and caveats that apply to the study as a whole: Hyperexpanded clone frequencies declined over subsequent months; after one year, T-cell counts and TCRbeta diversity were mostly attributed to newly produced T cells. In some patients, the high TCRbeta diversity seen at day 60 was put down to recipient T cells and intrathymic progenitors that had survived conditioning. About two months after transplant, the apparently early recovery of alphabetaT-cell counts reportedly depended on just several hundred clones that had expanded rapidly and came from non-depleted graft cells.

The treatment or condition label of this sample denotes: allogeneic hematopoietic cell transplantation with graft depleted of TCRalphabeta T cells and CD19 B cells. The transplant recipients were children given TCRalphabeta/CD19-depleted allogeneic hematopoietic cell grafts. Receptor amplification or capture employed PCR. Reads for this sample came from an Illumina HiSeq 2500. To normalize quantification of the TCRbeta repertoire, the TCR libraries were built with molecular barcoding that relied on unique molecular identifiers. In-frame beta chains were kept once TCRdb had trimmed the public reads at Q25 with fastp and called clones with MiXCR. For every CDR3 protein sequence, its rows merge into one entry that carries the most common genes and DNA. The table for this sample lists some 200,000 distinct CDR3 sequences; 6.3% of them were counted only once. The ten most abundant clones make up roughly 4.5% of the sample.

The CDR3 covers 14 residues, taking in both the cysteine and the phenylalanine. Only the CDR3 DNA stays, 42 bases, in frame from base 1. Trimming accounts for 6 bases at V and 6 bases at J, while the number of junction bases matched to no gene is 11. The germline V gene (reference sequence) yields MNHEY for CDR1 and SMNVEV for CDR2. The chain uses TRBV27 and TRBJ2-7, and TRBD2 matches 7 of the central bases. This receptor was taken from a girl younger than two with combined immunodeficiency, due to receive a stem cell transplant. The sample in question was PBMCs, obtained before TCRalphabeta/CD19-depleted stem cell transplant. The encoded CDR3 is CASRPTSQFPEQYF. The bases are TGTGCCAGCAGACCGACTAGCCAATTCCCCGAGCAGTACTTC.